The TCR beta chain described here comes from a study of blood T cell repertoires in COVID-19. Across the whole study: Samples representing acute and convalescent COVID-19 were sourced from the United States, Italy and Spain.

Enrolled through a virtual design, the participants were between roughly 18 and 89 years of age and came from 24 US areas. Before being deemed recovered, Cohort 3 donors had two negative PCRs, clearance, or symptom resolution. The CDR3 runs to 15 residues. The germline V gene encodes CDR1 SGDLS and CDR2 YYNGEE. The V and J ends lost 6 bases and 0 bases respectively, with 13 bases between them. The method was immunoSEQ multiplex PCR; TCRdb's version includes in-frame clones alone and lacks a portion of them. Here the sample spans about 190,000 clones, roughly 80% being singletons. The J gene is TRBJ1-5, the V gene TRBV9; D possibly corresponds to TRBD1 (6 bases). This sequence originates from a woman aged 45-65 years who had recovered from COVID-19. Sequencing was carried out using PBMCs or T cells enriched from blood (not recorded which). The CDR3 bases are TGTGCCAGCAACACGGGACACTATAGCAATCAGCCCCAGCATTTT. Translating gives CASNTGHYSNQPQHF.